The 26 T cell receptor beta chains presented below share a single source sample, sequenced in a study of identical twins. TCRdb ran MiXCR on the 5' RACE reads and lists one entry per CDR3 protein. The sample carries roughly 470,000 distinct CDR3 sequences, 14% recorded once. The same data also contributed to another study, on yellow fever vaccine responses in identical twins.

The specimen was CD4+ T cells sorted from blood. These TCRs come from a woman aged 18-29 years in good health.

This chain uses TRBV5-1 with TRBJ2-3; TRBD2 matches at 10 bases. J was trimmed by 0 bases and V by 0 bases; bases with no gene match: 10. The CDR3 is 19 residues long. Germline CDR1 reads SGHRS; CDR2 reads YFSETQ. Written as DNA, the CDR3 is TGCGCCAGCAGCTTGGGATTCCTGGGACTAGCGAATAGCACAGATACGCAGTATTTT. Protein sequence: CASSLGFLGLANSTDTQYF.

This clonotype was seen ten or more times. This chain joins TRBV5-1 and TRBJ2-3; D not resolved. The CDR3 sequence is 15 residues long. V gave up 0 bases and J gave up 2 bases, with 10 bases separating them. CDR1 is SGHRS and CDR2 is YFSETQ in the germline V gene. The CDR3 spells CASSLAIMTTDTQYF. In DNA, the CDR3 is TGCGCCAGCAGCTTGGCAATTATGACCACAGATACGCAGTATTTT.

This clonotype was recorded at least ten times. V and J are TRBV7-2 and TRBJ2-3; D possibly corresponds to TRBD1 (6 bases). CDR3 length: 12 residues. V lost 5 bases to trimming and J lost 11 bases, with 14 bases between them. The germline gives CDR1 SGHTA, CDR2 FQGNSA. The CDR3 DNA sequence: TGTGCCAGCAGCGCCTCAGGGGTTGGGCAGTATTTT. Its translation: CASSASGVGQYF. The full variable domain, in which reference TRBV7-2 and TRBJ2-3 provide the parts outside the CDR3, is GAGVSQSPSNKVTEKGKDVELRCDPISGHTALYWYRQSLGQGLEFLIYFQGNSAPDKSGLPSDRFSAERTGGSVSTLTIQRTQQEDSAVYLCASSASGVGQYFGPGTRLTVL.

The sample holds a few counts of this clonotype. The rearrangement joins TRBV5-1 to TRBJ2-1; TRBD2 matches 8 bases. The germline V gene encodes CDR1 SGHRS and CDR2 YFSETQ. The junction had 6 bases not matched to a gene; V was cut back by 4 bases and J by 6 bases. The CDR3 is 14 residues long. The CDR3 sequence: CASSGGLAGNEQFF. The CDR3 DNA sequence: TGCGCCAGCAGCGGCGGACTAGCCGGCAATGAGCAGTTCTTC.

This clonotype showed up just a few times. J is TRBJ2-1 and V is TRBV3-1, with 8 bases aligning to TRBD2. The V and J ends lost 7 bases and 6 bases, in that order; junction bases with no gene match: 14. Germline CDR1 is LGHDT and CDR2 is YNNKEL (reference sequence). There are 16 residues in the CDR3. CDR3: CASTELFGGGPNEQFF. Here the CDR3 DNA reads TGTGCCAGCACCGAACTTTTCGGGGGGGGCCCCAATGAGCAGTTCTTC.

DNA for the CDR3: TGTGCCAGTAGTTTGCGAACACCCGGATCTGGCTCCCAAGAGACCCAGTACTTC. Translated: CASSLRTPGSGSQETQYF. The rearrangement joins TRBV19 to TRBJ2-5; D not resolved. V was clipped by 5 bases and J by 1 base, with 23 bases between them. The germline V gene has CDR1 LNHDA and CDR2 SQIVND (reference sequence). The CDR3 spans 18 residues. Based on the CDR3 plus reference TRBV19 and TRBJ2-5, the full variable domain is DGGITQSPKYLFRKEGQNVTLSCEQNLNHDAMYWYRQDPGQGLRLIYYSQIVNDFQKGDIAEGYSVSREKKESFPLTVTSAQKNPTAFYLCASSLRTPGSGSQETQYFGPGTRLLVL.

V is TRBV28 and J is TRBJ2-5; D is uncertain. Germline V CDR1 and CDR2: MDHEN, SYDVKM. This CDR3 region has 12 residues. Deletions cut 5 bases from V and 2 bases from J, with 6 bases between. CDR3 sequence (DNA): TGTGCCAGCAGTAAACCTCAAGAGACCCAGTACTTC. This gives the protein CASSKPQETQYF.

The V and J genes are TRBV3-1 and TRBJ2-2; tentative D call: TRBD1 (6 bases). The V gene lost 3 bases and the J gene lost 7 bases, with 15 bases spanning the gap. This CDR3 is 15 amino acids long. The V gene's germline CDR1 is LGHDT and CDR2 YNNKEL (reference sequence). The CDR3 region is CASSQKGEKIGELFF. In DNA, the CDR3 is TGTGCCAGCAGCCAGAAGGGGGAGAAGATCGGGGAGCTGTTTTTT.

J is TRBJ1-4 and V is TRBV12-3 or TRBV12-4, with D possibly TRBD1 on 5 matching bases. The CDR3 runs to 13 residues. The V end lost 2 bases, the J end lost 10 bases, and 11 bases lay between the germline ends. The CDR3 loop reads CASSLRRGGKLFF. DNA for the CDR3: TGTGCCAGCAGTTTAAGGAGGGGAGGAAAACTGTTTTTT.

This chain connects TRBV7-3 to TRBJ2-3, with D perhaps TRBD1 (6 bases). Germline CDR1 and CDR2: SGHTA and FQGTGA. This CDR3 comprises 15 residues. V was shortened by 5 bases and J by 2 bases, with 14 bases between the two germline ends. CDR3 nucleotides: TGTGCCAGCAGCAAAAGGGGGTCCCCCACAGATACGCAGTATTTT. Translation gives CASSKRGSPTDTQYF.

This clonotype was found many times. The V call is TRBV4-1, the J call TRBJ2-1; D possibly uses TRBD1 or TRBD2 (6 bases each). CDR3 size: 15 residues. V was trimmed by 2 bases and J by 2 bases, leaving 10 bases between them. Looked up from germline, CDR1 is MGHRA and CDR2 is YSYEKL. The CDR3: CASSQSRGAYNEQFF. The CDR3, as DNA: TGCGCCAGCAGCCAAAGTAGGGGGGCCTACAATGAGCAGTTCTTC.

This clonotype was seen a handful of times. This chain connects TRBV5-1 to TRBJ2-5, with 13 bases that match TRBD2. The trim removed 0 bases at V and 4 bases at J, leaving 6 bases unmatched. The CDR3 is 17 residues long. CDR1 is SGHRS and CDR2 is YFSETQ in the germline V gene. The CDR3, as DNA: TGCGCCAGCAGCTTGGGACTAGCGGGGGGAATAGGAGAGACCCAGTACTTC. Translation: CASSLGLAGGIGETQYF.

This clonotype came up a few times. The rearrangement joins TRBV27 to TRBJ2-2; the D is unclear. CDR3 length: 16 residues. Between the trimmed V and J ends, which lost 2 bases and 0 bases, there was a span of 10 bases. The germline gives CDR1 MNHEY, CDR2 SMNVEV (reference sequence). The CDR3 here is CASSLLGVSNTGELFF. Here the CDR3 DNA reads TGTGCCAGCAGTTTACTTGGGGTATCGAACACCGGGGAGCTGTTTTTT.

At least ten counts were recorded for this clonotype. V and J are TRBV25-1 and TRBJ2-2; 7 bases align to TRBD2. V dropped 7 bases and J dropped 0; count of bases not matched to a gene: 5. The CDR3 runs to 15 residues. From germline, CDR1 is MGHDK and CDR2 SYGVNS. This chain's CDR3 is CASKKSGTNTGELFF. Here the CDR3 DNA reads TGTGCCAGCAAGAAGAGCGGGACGAACACCGGGGAGCTGTTTTTT.

This clonotype appeared many times. V usage is TRBV4-3 and J usage is TRBJ2-1; possibly TRBD2 for D (6 bases). The length of the CDR3 is 13 residues. Per the germline V gene, CDR1 is LGHNA and CDR2 is YSLEER. Trimming stripped 1 base from V and 7 bases from J, with 8 bases between. The CDR3 spells CASSQGEENEQFF. The CDR3 bases are TGCGCCAGCAGCCAAGGGGAGGAAAATGAGCAGTTCTTC.

This rearrangement joins TRBV5-4 to TRBJ2-7, with D perhaps TRBD1 (5 bases). V was trimmed by 0 bases and J by 3 bases, leaving 13 bases between them. CDR3 length: 15 amino acids. Germline lookup yields CDR1 SGHNT and CDR2 YYREEE (reference sequence). CDR3 nucleotides: TGTGCCAGCAGCTTGGAAGGCAGGGCCAACTACGAGCAGTACTTC. This sequence encodes CASSLEGRANYEQYF.

This clonotype was detected only a few times. The chain recombines TRBV2 with TRBJ2-7; possibly TRBD1 for D (6 bases). The CDR3 is made up of 18 amino acids. The V end lost 5 bases, the J end lost 1 base, and 24 bases lay between the germline ends. CDR1 and CDR2 from the germline V gene are SNHLY and FYNNEI. CDR3 nucleotides: TGTGCCAGCAGTTTTGCCTCCGGGACAACCCTTTCTTCCTACGAGCAGTACTTC. Translating gives CASSFASGTTLSSYEQYF.

This CDR3 is CASRETGPSYEQYF. CDR3 in DNA: TGTGCCAGCAGGGAGACAGGGCCGTCCTACGAGCAGTACTTC. V is TRBV2 and J is TRBJ2-7; 7 bases fit TRBD1. Germline V gives CDR1 SNHLY, CDR2 FYNNEI. V shed 6 bases and J 1 base; nucleotides not matched to a gene: 6. The CDR3 sequence is 14 residues long.

The chain combines TRBV9 with TRBJ2-3; 8 nucleotides match TRBD2. The V and J ends lost 5 bases and 5 bases, in that order; junction bases with no gene match: 13. The CDR3 extends over 16 amino acids. Germline V gives CDR1 SGDLS, CDR2 YYNGEE. In DNA form, the CDR3 reads TGTGCCAGCAGTTACGGAGCGGGAGACTTGGAAGATACGCAGTATTTT. Protein: CASSYGAGDLEDTQYF.

This clonotype was counted at least ten times. J is TRBJ2-3 and V is TRBV12-3 or TRBV12-4, with 10 bases lining up with TRBD2. Unmatched junction bases numbered 10, after V lost 6 bases and J lost 4 bases. CDR3 size: 16 residues. The CDR3 loop is CASSLLAGASPDTQYF. CDR3 nucleotides: TGTGCCAGCAGCCTCCTAGCGGGAGCTTCCCCAGATACGCAGTATTTT.

The chain couples TRBV7-2 to TRBJ1-2; D is undetermined. Germline values: CDR1 SGHTA, CDR2 FQGNSA. This CDR3 has 13 amino acids. Between the trimmed V and J ends, which lost 5 bases and 4 bases, there was a span of 11 bases. CDR3 nucleotide sequence: TGTGCCAGCAGCCCCGCAACCACCTATGGCTACACCTTC. Amino acids: CASSPATTYGYTF.

This clonotype was found many times. V is TRBV28 and J is TRBJ1-5; TRBD1 might be the D (6 bases). CDR1 and CDR2 (germline): MDHEN, SYDVKM. V was cut by 2 bases and J by 1 base, with 24 bases left in between. This CDR3 has 20 residues. The CDR3 bases are TGTGCCAGCAGTTTAACTTCCCACGGTTGGGGGCAGGGAAGCAATCAGCCCCAGCATTTT. Translation gives CASSLTSHGWGQGSNQPQHF.

The chain uses TRBV24-1 and TRBJ2-3; D might be TRBD1 or TRBD2, each matching 5 bases. The germline V gene encodes CDR1 KGHDR and CDR2 SFDVKD. The CDR3 spans 16 residues. Deletions cut 4 bases from V and 0 bases from J, with 13 bases between. The CDR3 sequence: CATSESGTESTDTQYF. The DNA of the CDR3 is TGTGCCACCAGTGAATCCGGGACGGAGAGCACAGATACGCAGTATTTT.

The V and J genes are TRBV19 and TRBJ2-1; 10 bases align to TRBD2. The J segment lost 12 bases and the V segment lost 0 bases, leaving 14 bases of the junction unmatched. Germline V lookup: CDR1 LNHDA, CDR2 SQIVND (reference sequence). CDR3 length equals 17 residues. The CDR3 sequence: CASSIDSTSGVQRGQFF. CDR3 DNA sequence: TGTGCCAGTAGTATAGATTCCACTAGCGGGGTCCAGAGAGGGCAGTTCTTC.

The J gene is TRBJ2-1, the V gene TRBV20-1; 14 nucleotides agree with TRBD2. Germline loops: CDR1 DFQATT, CDR2 SNEGSKA (reference sequence). The CDR3 loop spans 20 amino acids. The V and J ends lost 3 bases and 4 bases, in that order; junction bases with no gene match: 17. The CDR3 loop is CSASGATSGRAVVAYNEQFF. The CDR3 DNA reads as TGCAGTGCTAGTGGCGCGACTAGCGGGAGGGCCGTAGTCGCGTACAATGAGCAGTTCTTC.

This clonotype has more than one count but fewer than ten. V gene TRBV7-9 combines with J gene TRBJ2-7, with 7 nucleotides matching TRBD2. J lost 0 bases, V lost 5 bases, and 4 bases had no gene match. CDR1 is SEHNR, CDR2 FQNEAQ, per germline (reference sequence). The CDR3 sequence is 14 residues long. Here the CDR3 DNA reads TGTGCCAGCAGCCCGGGACTAACCTCCTACGAGCAGTACTTC. Its protein is CASSPGLTSYEQYF. Filled out from reference TRBV7-9 and TRBJ2-7, the complete variable domain reads DTGVSQNPRHKITKRGQNVTFRCDPISEHNRLYWYRQTLGQGPEFLTYFQNEAQLEKSRLLSDRFSAERPKGSFSTLEIQRTEQGDSAMYLCASSPGLTSYEQYFGPGTRLTVT.